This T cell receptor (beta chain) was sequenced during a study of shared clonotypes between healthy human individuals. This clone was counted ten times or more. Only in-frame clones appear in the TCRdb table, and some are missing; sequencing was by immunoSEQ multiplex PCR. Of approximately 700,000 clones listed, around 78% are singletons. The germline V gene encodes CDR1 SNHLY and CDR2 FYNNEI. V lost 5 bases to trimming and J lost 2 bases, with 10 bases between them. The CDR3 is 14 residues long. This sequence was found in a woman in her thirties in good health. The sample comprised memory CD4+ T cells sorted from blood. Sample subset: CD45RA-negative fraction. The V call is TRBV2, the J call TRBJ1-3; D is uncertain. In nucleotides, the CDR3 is TGTGCCAGCAGTCGGAAGGGAACTGGAAACACCATATATTTT. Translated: CASSRKGTGNTIYF. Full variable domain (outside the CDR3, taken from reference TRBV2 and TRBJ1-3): EPEVTQTPSHQVTQMGQEVILRCVPISNHLYFYWYRQILGQKVEFLVSFYNNEISEKSEIFDDQFSVERPDGSNFTLKIRSTKLEDSAMYFCASSRKGTGNTIYFGEGSWLTVV.